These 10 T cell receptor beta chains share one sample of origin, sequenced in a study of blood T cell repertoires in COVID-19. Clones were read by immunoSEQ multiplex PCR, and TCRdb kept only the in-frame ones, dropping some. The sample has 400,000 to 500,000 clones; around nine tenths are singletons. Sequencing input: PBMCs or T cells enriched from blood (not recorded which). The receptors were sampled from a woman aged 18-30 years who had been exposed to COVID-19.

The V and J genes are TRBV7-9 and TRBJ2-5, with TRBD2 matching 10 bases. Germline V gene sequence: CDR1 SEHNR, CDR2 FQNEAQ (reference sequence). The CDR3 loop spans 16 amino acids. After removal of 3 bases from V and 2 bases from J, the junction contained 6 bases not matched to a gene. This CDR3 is CASSLASGGTQETQYF. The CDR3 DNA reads TGTGCCAGCAGCTTGGCTAGCGGGGGTACACAAGAGACCCAGTACTTC.

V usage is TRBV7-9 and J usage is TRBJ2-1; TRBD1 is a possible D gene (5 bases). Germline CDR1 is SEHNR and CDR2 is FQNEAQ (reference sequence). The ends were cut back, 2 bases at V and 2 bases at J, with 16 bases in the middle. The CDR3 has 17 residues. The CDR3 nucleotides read TGTGCCAGCAGCTTATATGGGATCGACAGTCCCTACAATGAGCAGTTCTTC. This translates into CASSLYGIDSPYNEQFF.

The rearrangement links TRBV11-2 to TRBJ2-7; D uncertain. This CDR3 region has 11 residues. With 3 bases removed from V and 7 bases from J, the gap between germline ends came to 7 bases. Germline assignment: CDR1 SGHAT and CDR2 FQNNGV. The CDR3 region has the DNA TGTGCCAGCAGCTTCCAGGTAGAGCAGTACTTC. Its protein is CASSFQVEQYF.

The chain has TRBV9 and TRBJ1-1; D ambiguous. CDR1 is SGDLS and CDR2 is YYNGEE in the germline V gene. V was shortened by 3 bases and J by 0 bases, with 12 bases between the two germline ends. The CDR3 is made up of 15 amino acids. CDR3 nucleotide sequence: TGTGCCAGCAGCGGTAACGCGGGGATGAACACTGAAGCTTTCTTT. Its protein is CASSGNAGMNTEAFF. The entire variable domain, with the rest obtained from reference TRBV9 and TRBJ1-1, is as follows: DSGVTQTPKHLITATGQRVTLRCSPRSGDLSVYWYQQSLDQGLQFLIQYYNGEERAKGNILERFSAQQFPDLHSELNLSSLELGDSALYFCASSGNAGMNTEAFFGQGTRLTVV.

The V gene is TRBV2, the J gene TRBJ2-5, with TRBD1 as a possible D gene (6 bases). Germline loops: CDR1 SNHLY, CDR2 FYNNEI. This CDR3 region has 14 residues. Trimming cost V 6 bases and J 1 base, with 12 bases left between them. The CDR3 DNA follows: TGTGCCAGCAGCCAAAGACAGGTCCAAGAGACCCAGTACTTC. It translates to CASSQRQVQETQYF.

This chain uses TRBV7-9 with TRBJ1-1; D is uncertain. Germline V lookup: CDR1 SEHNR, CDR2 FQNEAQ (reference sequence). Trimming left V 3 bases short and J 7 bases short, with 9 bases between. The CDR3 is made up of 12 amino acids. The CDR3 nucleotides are TGTGCCAGCAGCTTCAAACTGGTTGAAGCTTTCTTT. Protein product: CASSFKLVEAFF. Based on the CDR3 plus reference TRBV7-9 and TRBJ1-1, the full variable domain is DTGVSQNPRHKITKRGQNVTFRCDPISEHNRLYWYRQTLGQGPEFLTYFQNEAQLEKSRLLSDRFSAERPKGSFSTLEIQRTEQGDSAMYLCASSFKLVEAFFGQGTRLTVV.

The CDR3 DNA is TGTGCCAGCAGTACCCCCGGGACTAGCGGCTACGAGCAGTACTTC. This sequence encodes CASSTPGTSGYEQYF. J is TRBJ2-7 and V is TRBV6-2 or TRBV6-3, with 11 bases aligning to TRBD2. V gave up 5 bases and J gave up 3 bases; unmatched junction bases: 6. The CDR3 is made up of 15 amino acids. In germline, CDR1 is MNHEY, CDR2 SVGEGT.

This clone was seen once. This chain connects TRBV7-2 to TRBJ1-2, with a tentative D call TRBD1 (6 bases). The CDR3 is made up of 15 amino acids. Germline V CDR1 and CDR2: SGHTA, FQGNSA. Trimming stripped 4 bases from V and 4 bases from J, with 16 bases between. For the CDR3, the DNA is TGTGCCAGCAGCTCCGGGGGGGGCTCTGGCTATGGCTACACCTTC. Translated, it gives CASSSGGGSGYGYTF.

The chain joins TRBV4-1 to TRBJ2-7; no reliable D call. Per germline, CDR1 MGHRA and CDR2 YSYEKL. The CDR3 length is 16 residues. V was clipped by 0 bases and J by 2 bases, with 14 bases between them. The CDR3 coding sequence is TGCGCCAGCAGCCAAGAGTACAGTTTGGATGCCTACGAGCAGTACTTC. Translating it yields CASSQEYSLDAYEQYF.

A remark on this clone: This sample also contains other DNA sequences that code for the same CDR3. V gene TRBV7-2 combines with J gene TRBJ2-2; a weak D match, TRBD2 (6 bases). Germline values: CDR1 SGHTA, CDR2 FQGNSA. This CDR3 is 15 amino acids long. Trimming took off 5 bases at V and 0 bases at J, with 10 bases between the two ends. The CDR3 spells CASSRDSANTGELFF. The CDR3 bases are TGTGCCAGCAGCAGGGACTCGGCGAACACCGGGGAGCTGTTTTTT.